This T cell receptor beta chain was documented in a study of naive and memory T cell subsets. The CDR3 has 11 residues. Looked up from germline, CDR1 is SQVTM and CDR2 is ANQGSEA. V was clipped by 3 bases and J by 11 bases, with 12 bases between them. Both TRBC1 and TRBC2 were covered by a beta constant-region primer of two equimolar oligonucleotides. TCRdb ran MiXCR on the UMI-ligation and nested PCR reads and lists one entry per CDR3 protein. The repertoire holds roughly 140,000 distinct CDR3 sequences, approximately 17% seen once, with about 0.13% in the top ten. The sequence came from a human donor in good health. The sequenced sample consisted of naive CD4+ T cells from blood. The chain joins TRBV29-1 to TRBJ2-3; D gene ambiguous. The CDR3 is CSVEGQDRQYF. DNA of the CDR3: TGCAGCGTTGAGGGCCAGGACCGGCAGTATTTT.